These 24 T cell receptor beta chains were sequenced from one sample in a study of technical replicates of blood from several donors. TCRdb keeps only in-frame clones here, not all; method: immunoSEQ multiplex PCR. This sample yields about 70,000 clones, of which roughly 94% are seen a single time; about 0.4% belongs to the top ten. Sequences were obtained from T cells isolated from PBMCs. These receptor sequences come from a human donor in good health.

The V and J genes are TRBV4-2 and TRBJ1-2; 9 positions match TRBD1. The CDR3 consists of 14 residues. Germline lookup yields CDR1 LGHNA and CDR2 YNFKEQ. The J segment lost 1 base and the V segment lost 3 bases, leaving 0 bases of the junction unmatched. The CDR3 reads CASSQTGGNYGYTF. The CDR3 coding sequence is TGTGCCAGCAGCCAGACAGGGGGTAACTATGGCTACACCTTC.

V is TRBV30 and J is TRBJ1-1; D uncertain. The CDR3 length is 11 residues. Germline CDR1 GTSNPN, CDR2 SVGIG (reference sequence). The ends were cut back, 6 bases at V and 2 bases at J, with 7 bases in the middle. CDR3 sequence: CACERNTEAFF. The CDR3 region has the DNA TGTGCCTGTGAGAGAAACACTGAAGCTTTCTTT. Combining the CDR3 with reference TRBV30 and TRBJ1-1 gives the whole variable domain SQTIHQWPATLVQPVGSPLSLECTVEGTSNPNLYWYRQAAGRGLQLLFYSVGIGQISSEVPQNLSASRPQDRQFILSSKKLLLSDSGFYLCACERNTEAFFGQGTRLTVV.

The rearrangement uses TRBV2 and TRBJ1-1; 7 bases match TRBD1. V shed 3 bases, J shed 11 bases, and the junction held 15 bases outside the gene matches. Germline CDR1 and CDR2: SNHLY and FYNNEI. The CDR3 has 15 amino acids. The CDR3 region is CASSDLQGITSGAFF. Written as DNA, the CDR3 is TGTGCCAGCAGTGACCTACAGGGGATAACTTCTGGGGCTTTCTTT. Together with reference TRBV2 and TRBJ1-1, the CDR3 gives the full variable domain: EPEVTQTPSHQVTQMGQEVILRCVPISNHLYFYWYRQILGQKVEFLVSFYNNEISEKSEIFDDQFSVERPDGSNFTLKIRSTKLEDSAMYFCASSDLQGITSGAFFGQGTRLTVV.

V usage is TRBV27 and J usage is TRBJ2-1; 10 nucleotides match TRBD2. This CDR3 is built from 17 residues. V lost 10 bases, J lost 1 base, and 13 bases stayed unmatched. Germline-derived CDR1 and CDR2 are MNHEY and SMNVEV (reference sequence). The CDR3 sequence: CAKSSGSGRESYNEQFF. CDR3 nucleotides: TGTGCCAAGTCTAGCGGGAGTGGACGGGAATCCTACAATGAGCAGTTCTTC.

This CDR3 is CASSLNSLYEQYF. For the CDR3, the DNA is TGTGCCAGCAGCTTGAACAGCCTCTACGAGCAGTACTTC. The chain links TRBV5-6 to TRBJ2-7; D not certain. The CDR3 covers 13 residues. Germline V CDR1 and CDR2: SGHDT, YYEEEE. The germline V and J ends were trimmed by 1 base and 3 bases, with 8 bases remaining between them.

The V call is TRBV11-2, the J call TRBJ2-7; TRBD2 might be the D (5 bases). Trimming cost V 5 bases and J 2 bases, with 22 bases left between them. Germline V gives CDR1 SGHAT, CDR2 FQNNGV. The CDR3 loop spans 17 amino acids. The CDR3 DNA sequence: TGTGCCAGCAGCACCTCTTGGGCGGAGGACGCCCCCTACGAGCAGTACTTC. It translates to CASSTSWAEDAPYEQYF.

A single count supports this clone. The chain couples TRBV19 to TRBJ1-1, with D perhaps matching TRBD1 (5 bases). The CDR3 length is 15 residues. Trimming stripped 3 bases from V and 3 bases from J, with 14 bases between. Germline-derived CDR1 and CDR2 are LNHDA and SQIVND (reference sequence). The CDR3 spells CASSIRRGIDTEAFF. As DNA, the CDR3 is TGTGCCAGTAGTATTCGAAGGGGTATAGACACTGAAGCTTTCTTT.

V usage is TRBV4-1 and J usage is TRBJ2-5; 9 nucleotides agree with TRBD2. V dropped 0 bases and J dropped 1; count of bases not matched to a gene: 9. Looked up from germline, CDR1 is MGHRA and CDR2 is YSYEKL. The length of the CDR3 is 18 residues. The CDR3 DNA sequence: TGCGCCAGCAGCCAAGATATGGCGGGAGGGGGTTTCCAAGAGACCCAGTACTTC. Amino acid sequence: CASSQDMAGGGFQETQYF.

This clone was recorded once. V gene TRBV9 combines with J gene TRBJ1-1; D gene uncertain. This CDR3 has 12 residues. V was trimmed by 3 bases and J by 5 bases, leaving 8 bases between them. Germline CDR1 is SGDLS and CDR2 is YYNGEE. In DNA, the CDR3 is TGTGCCAGCAGCGGAGGGAGGACTGAAGCTTTCTTT. Protein: CASSGGRTEAFF. Complete variable domain (other parts from reference TRBV9 and TRBJ1-1): DSGVTQTPKHLITATGQRVTLRCSPRSGDLSVYWYQQSLDQGLQFLIQYYNGEERAKGNILERFSAQQFPDLHSELNLSSLELGDSALYFCASSGGRTEAFFGQGTRLTVV.

This clone was recorded only once. The chain couples TRBV28 to TRBJ2-6, with 8 bases identical to TRBD1. The junction had 8 bases not matched to a gene; V was cut back by 5 bases and J by 2 bases. The CDR3 is 17 residues long. Germline V CDR1 and CDR2: MDHEN, SYDVKM. In DNA form, the CDR3 reads TGTGCCAGCAGTATCTCGGACAGGGAACCTGGGGCCAACGTCCTGACTTTC. It codes for CASSISDREPGANVLTF.

The V and J genes are TRBV7-3 and TRBJ2-2, with a weak D call TRBD2 (6 bases). The V end lost 3 bases, the J end lost 2 bases, and 10 bases lay between the germline ends. This CDR3 has 15 residues. Germline lookup yields CDR1 SGHTA and CDR2 FQGTGA. The CDR3 reads CASSLLDYNTGELFF. The CDR3 coding sequence is TGTGCCAGCAGCTTGTTGGACTACAACACCGGGGAGCTGTTTTTT.

The gene calls are TRBV6-6 and TRBJ2-5, with TRBD1 as a possible D gene (5 bases). The CDR3 consists of 12 residues. Germline CDR1 reads MNHNY; CDR2 reads SVGAGI (reference sequence). V lost 5 bases and J lost 2, with 6 bases in between. The CDR3 DNA reads as TGTGCCAGCAGTCAGGGACAAGAGACCCAGTACTTC. Amino acids: CASSQGQETQYF.

This sequence joins TRBV19 and TRBJ1-4; possible D gene TRBD1, 5 bases. Germline V CDR1 and CDR2: LNHDA, SQIVND (reference sequence). V was trimmed by 5 bases and J by 8 bases, leaving 12 bases between them. The CDR3 has 13 residues. The CDR3 sequence is CASSARGQEKLFF. The DNA for the CDR3 is TGTGCCAGTAGTGCGCGGGGCCAGGAAAAACTGTTTTTT. Combining the CDR3 with reference TRBV19 and TRBJ1-4 gives the whole variable domain DGGITQSPKYLFRKEGQNVTLSCEQNLNHDAMYWYRQDPGQGLRLIYYSQIVNDFQKGDIAEGYSVSREKKESFPLTVTSAQKNPTAFYLCASSARGQEKLFFGSGTQLSVL.

This chain links TRBV29-1 with TRBJ2-2, with a tentative D call TRBD1 (5 bases). The germline CDR1 and CDR2 sequences are SQVTM and ANQGSEA. Trimming took off 6 bases at V and 4 bases at J, with 9 bases between the two ends. The CDR3 has 12 residues. The CDR3 loop reads CSVAGFTGELFF. CDR3 DNA sequence: TGCAGCGTGGCAGGGTTCACCGGGGAGCTGTTTTTT.

Only one count was recorded for this clone. The chain employs TRBV6-1 and TRBJ2-7; D possibly corresponds to TRBD2 (6 bases). With 8 bases removed from V and 4 bases from J, the gap between germline ends came to 12 bases. Looked up from germline, CDR1 is MNHNS and CDR2 is SASEGT. There are 12 residues in the CDR3. CDR3 DNA: TGTGCCAGCTGGGGACTTGCGTACGAGCAGTACTTC. Its protein is CASWGLAYEQYF.

The rearrangement uses TRBV4-3 and TRBJ1-1, with unresolved D. CDR3 length equals 14 residues. Germline V gene lookup returns CDR1 LGHNA and CDR2 YSLEER. Trimming shortened V by 1 base and J by 8 bases, and 14 bases separated the two germline ends. The CDR3 sequence is CASSQAGKAAEAFF. In nucleotides, the CDR3 is TGCGCCAGCAGCCAAGCAGGTAAGGCAGCCGAAGCTTTCTTT.

The chain combines TRBV27 with TRBJ1-1; TRBD1 matches at 10 bases. Looked up from germline, CDR1 is MNHEY and CDR2 is SMNVEV (reference sequence). V shed 7 bases and J 0 bases; nucleotides not matched to a gene: 8. The CDR3 spans 16 residues. In nucleotides, the CDR3 is TGTGCCAGCAAGGTCGGGACAGGGGCACTGAACACTGAAGCTTTCTTT. Its protein product is CASKVGTGALNTEAFF.

This sequence joins TRBV7-6 and TRBJ2-6, with TRBD1 as a possible D gene (6 bases). Germline V gene data show CDR1 as SGHVS and CDR2 as FNYEAQ. This CDR3 comprises 17 residues. With 5 bases removed from V and 0 bases from J, the gap between germline ends came to 14 bases. The CDR3 region has the DNA TGTGCCAGCAGCAAGGGACACTTGGTCTCTGGGGCCAACGTCCTGACTTTC. Translation: CASSKGHLVSGANVLTF.

This clone was seen more than once but under ten times. CDR3: CASSKGLAGAGELFF. CDR3 DNA sequence: TGTGCCAGCAGCAAAGGACTAGCGGGAGCCGGGGAGCTGTTTTTT. V is TRBV21-1 and J is TRBJ2-2; TRBD2, the D gene given by the table, was not confirmed from the DNA. TRBV21-1 is recorded as a pseudogene. The CDR3 has 15 amino acids.

The rearrangement links TRBV28 to TRBJ2-7, with TRBD1 identical over 8 bases. The CDR3 has 15 residues. The trim removed 3 bases at V and 0 bases at J, leaving 4 bases unmatched. CDR1 MDHEN and CDR2 SYDVKM come from the germline V gene. The CDR3 region has the DNA TGTGCCAGCAGTTTTTTGCAGGGGGCCTCCTACGAGCAGTACTTC. It translates to CASSFLQGASYEQYF.

This rearrangement joins TRBV4-3 to TRBJ2-7; 7 bases map to TRBD2. CDR1 and CDR2 (germline): LGHNA, YSLEER. This CDR3 is built from 15 residues. V was clipped by 1 base and J by 0 bases; unmatched bases: 3. DNA for the CDR3: TGCGCCAGCAGCCAAGCAAGCGGGGCCTCCTACGAGCAGTACTTC. Translating it yields CASSQASGASYEQYF.

V gene TRBV6-1 combines with J gene TRBJ1-2, with 7 bases matching TRBD1. The V segment lost 3 bases and the J segment 2 bases; nucleotides outside the gene matches: 6. Germline values: CDR1 MNHNS, CDR2 SASEGT. CDR3 size: 15 residues. The CDR3 protein is CASSDRTGLNYGYTF. The CDR3, as DNA: TGTGCCAGCAGTGATAGGACAGGACTAAACTATGGCTACACCTTC.

The chain has TRBV7-2 and TRBJ2-7, with no clear D. The CDR3 sequence is 11 residues long. The V end was cut by 2 bases, the J end by 4 bases, with 3 bases between. Germline assignment: CDR1 SGHTA and CDR2 FQGNSA. As DNA, the CDR3 is TGTGCCAGCAGCTTATCTTACGAGCAGTACTTC. This codes for CASSLSYEQYF.

The rearrangement links TRBV27 to TRBJ2-7; TRBD2 aligns across 9 bases. V lost 7 bases to trimming and J lost 1 base; unmatched junction nucleotides: 5. The germline gives CDR1 MNHEY, CDR2 SMNVEV (reference sequence). CDR3 length: 14 amino acids. The CDR3, as DNA: TGTGCCAGCAAGAAGCGGGAGGAGTCCTACGAGCAGTACTTC. Protein product: CASKKREESYEQYF.